The entry below describes one T cell receptor beta chain. The data were obtained in a study of patients and donors after allogeneic stem cell transplantation. In TCRdb, the RT-PCR reads were re-called with MiXCR into one record per CDR3 protein. Among about 110,000 distinct CDR3 sequences listed, approximately 40% were seen once. The sequence was collected from a human donor who was either an allogeneic HSCT recipient or a stem cell or donor lymphocyte infusion donor (not recorded which). It is not recorded whose cells these are; they may come from a transplant donor. The specimen was blood, either unsorted or a sorted T cell fraction (not recorded which).

CDR3 DNA sequence: TGCAGTGCTACACCTTCCTACGAGCAGTACTTC. Translated, it gives CSATPSYEQYF. The chain carries TRBV20-1 and TRBJ2-7; D call uncertain. Looked up from germline, CDR1 is DFQATT and CDR2 is SNEGSKA (reference sequence). V gave up 4 bases and J gave up 1 base, with 5 bases separating them. This CDR3 has 11 residues.